A single sample is the source of the 16 T cell receptor beta chains below, sequenced in a study of human T cells and chemical hapten exposure. Time point specified: patch test 3, about 24 weeks after DPC sensitization. Indicated treatment: therapeutic diphenylcyclopropenone sensitization with weekly scalp DPC. TCRdb processed the RACE reads anew with MiXCR; each CDR3 protein has one entry. The data show 85,000 to 100,000 distinct CDR3 sequences, around a quarter seen once. The sample in question was whole blood, obtained in connection with sensitization to the hapten diphenylcyclopropenone (DPC). These receptors all come from a man aged 40-49 years with alopecia areata. Some clones in this sample may be carry-over from other donors' samples.

V and J are TRBV15 and TRBJ1-4; no clear D gene. CDR1 and CDR2 (germline): LNHNV, YYDKDF (reference sequence). The V and J ends lost 0 bases and 7 bases respectively, with 0 bases between them. The CDR3 totals 11 residues. CDR3 in DNA: TGTGCCACCAGCAGAGATGAAAAACTGTTTTTT. It codes for CATSRDEKLFF.

This chain connects TRBV7-2 to TRBJ2-2; the D is unclear. The V end lost 5 bases, the J end lost 1 base, and 11 bases lay between the germline ends. CDR3 length equals 15 residues. CDR1 is SGHTA and CDR2 is FQGNSA in the germline V gene. The CDR3 region is CASSPALLNTGELFF. The CDR3 DNA follows: TGTGCCAGCAGCCCGGCCCTTCTGAACACCGGGGAGCTGTTTTTT.

The J gene is TRBJ2-5, the V gene TRBV7-2; unclear D gene. Germline CDR1 and CDR2: SGHTA and FQGNSA. The CDR3 loop spans 16 amino acids. Trimming shortened V by 3 bases and J by 1 base, and 15 bases separated the two germline ends. The CDR3 bases are TGTGCCAGCAGCTTCTCAAGCCAGACCGGCCAAGAGACCCAGTACTTC. This sequence encodes CASSFSSQTGQETQYF. Combining the CDR3 with reference TRBV7-2 and TRBJ2-5 gives the whole variable domain GAGVSQSPSNKVTEKGKDVELRCDPISGHTALYWYRQSLGQGLEFLIYFQGNSAPDKSGLPSDRFSAERTGGSVSTLTIQRTQQEDSAVYLCASSFSSQTGQETQYFGPGTRLLVL.

This clonotype was seen at least ten times. The CDR3 region has the DNA TGCGCCAGCAGAACAAGCGCTAGCACAGATACGCAGTATTTT. It is translated as CASRTSASTDTQYF. The J gene is TRBJ2-3, the V gene TRBV5-1; D gene uncertain. Trimming took off 5 bases at V and 0 bases at J, with 10 bases between the two ends. The CDR3 is 14 amino acids. The germline gives CDR1 SGHRS, CDR2 YFSETQ.

Remarks on this clonotype: One end of the junction fails to match germline, which may point to a read error. This chain connects TRBV6-6 to TRBJ1-6; 8 bases are a match to TRBD1. The CDR3 extends over 15 amino acids. Germline V gives CDR1 MNHNY, CDR2 SVGAGI (reference sequence). The CDR3 loop is CASSTGAGGYSPPHF. CDR3 in DNA: TGTGCCAGCAGTACAGGGGCAGGGGGCTATTCACCCCCCCACTTT.

The rearrangement links TRBV2 to TRBJ1-5; D perhaps matches TRBD1 (5 bases). Trimming removed 6 bases from V and 7 bases from J, with 16 bases in between. CDR1 and CDR2 from the germline V gene are SNHLY and FYNNEI. The CDR3 loop spans 14 amino acids. The CDR3 DNA follows: TGTGCCAGCAGGCCTGATAGGGGTTGGCAGCCCCAGCATTTT. Its translation is CASRPDRGWQPQHF.

The table lists this clonotype with a few counts. The chain is built from TRBV7-2 and TRBJ1-1; D may be TRBD1 (6 bases). The CDR3 has 14 residues. Trimming took 0 bases from V and 6 from J, leaving 11 bases between them. In germline, CDR1 is SGHTA, CDR2 FQGNSA. CDR3 coding DNA: TGTGCCAGCAGCTTAGCCTTCCGGACAGCTGAAGCTTTCTTT. The encoded protein is CASSLAFRTAEAFF.

This clonotype was observed a few times. The chain links TRBV10-2 to TRBJ2-2, with 8 bases that match TRBD2. CDR1 and CDR2 from the germline V gene are WSHSY and SAAADI. V dropped 4 bases and J dropped 1; count of bases not matched to a gene: 5. The CDR3 loop spans 16 amino acids. In DNA form, the CDR3 reads TGCGCCAGCAGTGGAGCGGGAGCGGTGAACACCGGGGAGCTGTTTTTT. Protein: CASSGAGAVNTGELFF.

This clonotype was detected a few times. The gene calls are TRBV18 and TRBJ1-5, with D uncertain. There are 14 residues in the CDR3. The germline CDR1 and CDR2 sequences are KGHSH and LQKENI. V lost 2 bases and J lost 0, with 5 bases in between. CDR3 bases: TGTGCCAGCTCACCAGGGATTAGCAATCAGCCCCAGCATTTT. This translates into CASSPGISNQPQHF.

This clonotype has more than one count but fewer than ten. The CDR3 here is CASRDPGTGGSDTQYF. CDR3 DNA: TGTGCCAGCCGGGACCCCGGGACAGGGGGCTCAGATACGCAGTATTTT. The chain has TRBV6-2 or TRBV6-3 and TRBJ2-3; 12 bases agree with TRBD1. J lost 4 bases, V lost 8 bases, and 10 bases had no gene match. Germline V gene sequence: CDR1 MNHEY, CDR2 SVGEGT. The CDR3 is 16 amino acids.

The chain recombines TRBV12-3 or TRBV12-4 with TRBJ1-2; tentatively, D is TRBD1 (5 bases). The V end lost 3 bases, the J end lost 4 bases, and 15 bases lay between the germline ends. The CDR3 spans 15 residues. In nucleotides, the CDR3 is TGTGCCAGCAGTTTCGGAACAGGTGAAGGCTATGGCTACACCTTC. Protein: CASSFGTGEGYGYTF.

V gene TRBV2 combines with J gene TRBJ2-7, with 8 bases identical to TRBD1. CDR3 length: 17 amino acids. From germline, CDR1 is SNHLY and CDR2 FYNNEI. Germline trimming cut 6 bases from V and 4 bases from J; bases unmatched to any gene: 17. This chain's CDR3 is CASRYRGFPHLPYEQYF. For the CDR3, the DNA is TGTGCCAGCAGATACAGGGGGTTCCCCCACCTACCTTACGAGCAGTACTTC.

This clonotype occurred a few times. It is unclear where the CDR3 begins or ends on the DNA, so no DNA is shown, and the CDR3 is as TCRdb lists it. The CDR3 reads CASNFGPGSYEQYF. The genes are TRBV12-3 or TRBV12-4 and TRBJ2-7; TRBD1, the table's D call, lacks a check against the DNA. The CDR3 is 14 amino acids in total, end residues counted.

The chain uses TRBV14 and TRBJ2-5, with D perhaps matching TRBD2 (6 bases). CDR3 length equals 16 residues. Germline V gene lookup returns CDR1 SGHDN and CDR2 FVKESK. Trimming pared 2 bases from V and 1 base from J, leaving 14 bases between. The CDR3 reads CASSQIYGGTQETQYF. In DNA form, the CDR3 reads TGTGCCAGCAGCCAAATCTATGGCGGGACCCAAGAGACCCAGTACTTC.

The chain recombines TRBV3-1 with TRBJ2-1; 8 bases are shared with TRBD2. Trimming at V came to 4 bases and at J to 8 bases, leaving 13 bases not matched to a gene. This CDR3 is 16 amino acids long. The V gene's germline CDR1 is LGHDT and CDR2 YNNKEL (reference sequence). The CDR3 DNA reads as TGTGCCAGCAGCCGTTACGGGACTAGTAGATCCGATGAGCAGTTCTTC. Residues: CASSRYGTSRSDEQFF.

The CDR3: CASSYSKGLGGARSYEQYF. Written as DNA, the CDR3 is TGTGCCAGCAGTTACTCGAAGGGGCTGGGAGGGGCCAGGTCCTACGAGCAGTACTTC. The chain has TRBV6-5 and TRBJ2-7, with 7 bases aligning to TRBD2. The germline gives CDR1 MNHEY, CDR2 SVGAGI. Trimming at V came to 0 bases and at J to 1 base, leaving 15 bases not matched to a gene. The CDR3 length is 19 residues.